One T cell receptor (beta chain) is described in this entry. The antigen remains undetermined. One base away lies a much larger clone, so this may be a sequencing read error. This entry is derived from a study of post-analysis software for immune sequencing data. Overall study: Some patients lacked subtype; others had relapsing-remitting, secondary progressive or progressive-relapsing disease.

Built from TCR beta cDNA, the libraries had unique molecular identifiers in them. Researchers reported 520,000 or so cDNA molecules coming from around 1 to 10 million T cells. TCRdb independently ran MiXCR on the PCR reads; one entry per CDR3 protein. The sample lists about 540,000 distinct CDR3 sequences, around 36% seen once, with 4.5% to 7.5% in the top ten. The CDR3 is 12 residues long. Germline V gene sequence: CDR1 SQVTM, CDR2 ANQGSEA. Trimming shortened V by 3 bases and J by 4 bases, and 9 bases separated the two germline ends. Whole-study results and caveats: Comparison of patients with controls showed five TRBV segments more frequent in patients, TRBV5-6, TRBV5-1 and TRBV20-1 among them. When compared against controls, multiple sclerosis patients showed significantly lower normalized Chao1 diversity. Pronounced co-clustering by F measure was evident among identically batched samples.

Sample: blood. This clonotype was sampled from a girl aged 2-17 years with multiple sclerosis. This sequence joins TRBV29-1 and TRBJ1-2; the D gene is possibly TRBD1 (6 bases). CDR3 sequence reads: CSVDQGIYGYTF. For the CDR3, the DNA is TGCAGCGTTGACCAGGGGATCTATGGCTACACCTTC.